These 16 T cell receptor beta chains came from one sample sequenced in a study of PD-L1 blockade in urothelial cancer. Time point specified: peripheral blood 6 weeks after treatment start. Assay: immunoSEQ multiplex PCR; the TCRdb copy retains only in-frame clones and omits some. The sample holds 15,000 to 20,000 clones, around 83% seen once. The sequencing used PBMCs, collected around atezolizumab (anti-PD-L1) treatment. These receptors were taken from a man aged 50-60 years with urothelial cancer.

The genes are TRBV7-6 and TRBJ1-1; TRBD1 aligns across 8 bases. Germline CDR1 is SGHVS and CDR2 is FNYEAQ. Trimming at V came to 6 bases and at J to 4 bases, leaving 10 bases not matched to a gene. CDR3 size: 15 residues. The CDR3 bases are TGTGCCAGCAGTTCACAGGGGGGGGTTGGCACTGAAGCTTTCTTT. This codes for CASSSQGGVGTEAFF. The whole variable domain, remainder taken from reference TRBV7-6 and TRBJ1-1, is GAGVSQSPRYKVTKRGQDVALRCDPISGHVSLYWYRQALGQGPEFLTYFNYEAQQDKSGLPNDRFSAERPEGSISTLTIQRTEQRDSAMYRCASSSQGGVGTEAFFGQGTRLTVV.

This chain links TRBV6-5 with TRBJ2-5, with TRBD1 matching over 7 bases. This CDR3 has 13 amino acids. The trim removed 10 bases at V and 6 bases at J, leaving 11 bases unmatched. The germline V gene has CDR1 MNHEY and CDR2 SVGAGI. The CDR3 spells CATQPTGVKTQYF. CDR3 DNA: TGTGCCACCCAGCCCACAGGGGTAAAGACCCAGTACTTC.

This rearrangement joins TRBV7-9 to TRBJ1-2, with TRBD1 matching 12 bases. The length of the CDR3 is 18 residues. The germline gives CDR1 SEHNR, CDR2 FQNEAQ (reference sequence). Trimming took 5 bases from V and 3 from J; bases not matched to a gene: 13. In DNA form, the CDR3 reads TGTGCCAGCAGCACGCGGTTTGTTGGGACAGGGGGCTACTATGGCTACACCTTC. This sequence encodes CASSTRFVGTGGYYGYTF.

This chain uses TRBV23-1 with TRBJ1-1; D perhaps matches TRBD1 (5 bases). TRBV23-1 is an ORF, with its function uncertain. Trimming removed 7 bases from V and 3 bases from J, with 15 bases in between. This CDR3 region has 14 residues. CDR3: CASTSGGGDTEAFF. In DNA, the CDR3 is TGCGCCAGCACCTCGGGGGGAGGGGACACTGAAGCTTTCTTT.

This clone was seen only once. The V call is TRBV29-1, the J call TRBJ2-1; a weak D match, TRBD2 (6 bases). Germline V gene lookup returns CDR1 SQVTM and CDR2 ANQGSEA. Trimming took 6 bases from V and 0 from J, leaving 15 bases between them. The CDR3 length is 15 residues. In nucleotides, the CDR3 is TGCAGCGTCTCCGGGACTTACCGCTCCTACAATGAGCAGTTCTTC. This sequence encodes CSVSGTYRSYNEQFF.

This clone has a handful of counts. V usage is TRBV29-1 and J usage is TRBJ1-1, with 8 nucleotides matching TRBD1. The CDR3 length is 13 residues. Germline assignment: CDR1 SQVTM and CDR2 ANQGSEA. Losses at the gene ends were 6 bases for V and 1 base for J; bases not matched to a gene: 4. In DNA form, the CDR3 reads TGCAGCGTGGACAGGGTGAAGAACACTGAAGCTTTCTTT. Its protein product is CSVDRVKNTEAFF. The variable domain in full, completed from reference TRBV29-1 and TRBJ1-1, reads SAVISQKPSRDICQRGTSLTIQCQVDSQVTMMFWYRQQPGQSLTLIATANQGSEATYESGFVIDKFPISRPNLTFSTLTVSNMSPEDSSIYLCSVDRVKNTEAFFGQGTRLTVV.

The chain uses TRBV6-1 and TRBJ1-2; TRBD1 agrees at 10 bases. The CDR3 runs 13 residues. V lost 6 bases and J lost 2; bases outside the gene matches: 0. The V gene's germline CDR1 is MNHNS and CDR2 SASEGT. The CDR3 coding sequence is TGTGCCAGCAGGGGACAGGGGAACTATGGCTACACCTTC. This translates into CASRGQGNYGYTF.

This clone was seen more than once but under ten times. The gene calls are TRBV6-5 and TRBJ1-5; D is unresolved. Germline V gives CDR1 MNHEY, CDR2 SVGAGI. V was trimmed by 5 bases and J by 3 bases, leaving 11 bases between them. The CDR3 totals 14 residues. The CDR3 reads CASSPGGHNQPQHF. The CDR3 DNA is TGTGCCAGCAGTCCTGGAGGTCACAATCAGCCCCAGCATTTT.

J is TRBJ2-7 and V is TRBV19; 9 bases fit TRBD1. Germline CDR1 reads LNHDA; CDR2 reads SQIVND (reference sequence). Losses at the gene ends were 3 bases for V and 7 bases for J; bases not matched to a gene: 7. The CDR3 consists of 14 residues. The CDR3 is CASSIRDRAGEQYF. For the CDR3, the DNA is TGTGCCAGTAGTATCCGGGACAGGGCTGGAGAGCAGTACTTC.

The chain joins TRBV5-1 to TRBJ2-2; D remains ambiguous. This CDR3 spans 15 amino acids. Germline lookup yields CDR1 SGHRS and CDR2 YFSETQ. Trimming cost V 0 bases and J 0 bases, with 6 bases left between them. CDR3 coding DNA: TGCGCCAGCAGCTTGGTGGCGGCGAACACCGGGGAGCTGTTTTTT. Protein product: CASSLVAANTGELFF.

CDR3 in amino acids: CASSLTGLQSGNTIYF. The CDR3 DNA sequence: TGCGCCAGCAGCTTGACAGGCTTACAGAGTGGAAACACCATATATTTT. The gene calls are TRBV5-1 and TRBJ1-3, with D perhaps TRBD1 (5 bases). Germline CDR1 is SGHRS and CDR2 is YFSETQ. This CDR3 is built from 16 residues. Trimming shortened V by 1 base and J by 3 bases, and 14 bases separated the two germline ends.

This clone was seen just once. The chain carries TRBV6-5 and TRBJ1-1; 8 bases line up with TRBD1. The CDR3 extends over 13 amino acids. CDR1 and CDR2 from the germline V gene are MNHEY and SVGAGI. V was pared by 2 bases and J by 5 bases, with 1 base of the junction left unmatched. The CDR3 reads CASSYTGGTEAFF. The CDR3 nucleotides read TGTGCCAGCAGTTACACAGGGGGAACTGAAGCTTTCTTT.

The chain is built from TRBV18 and TRBJ2-1, with 9 bases aligning to TRBD2. The CDR3 is 17 residues long. Germline loops: CDR1 KGHSH, CDR2 LQKENI. V gave up 3 bases and J gave up 8 bases; unmatched junction bases: 14. CDR3 sequence: CASSPPGGASGMHEQFF. The CDR3 DNA sequence: TGTGCCAGCTCACCCCCAGGGGGGGCTAGCGGGATGCATGAGCAGTTCTTC.

The rearrangement uses TRBV14 and TRBJ1-1; TRBD1 might be the D (6 bases). Germline assignment: CDR1 SGHDN and CDR2 FVKESK. CDR3 length equals 13 residues. The V gene lost 2 bases and the J gene lost 3 bases, with 7 bases spanning the gap. The CDR3 protein is CASSQNRDTEAFF. The CDR3 bases are TGTGCCAGCAGCCAAAACAGGGACACTGAAGCTTTCTTT.

The chain links TRBV11-3 to TRBJ2-5; the match to TRBD1 covers 9 bases. The CDR3 covers 15 residues. After removal of 4 bases from V and 4 bases from J, the junction contained 7 bases not matched to a gene. CDR1 SGHNT and CDR2 YENEEA come from the germline V gene. DNA of the CDR3: TGTGCCAGCAGCTCCCAACCGACAGGGGGAGAGACCCAGTACTTC. This gives the protein CASSSQPTGGETQYF.

J is TRBJ1-5 and V is TRBV19; D remains ambiguous. Germline values: CDR1 LNHDA, CDR2 SQIVND (reference sequence). The V gene lost 5 bases and the J gene lost 0 bases, with 8 bases spanning the gap. The CDR3 extends over 14 amino acids. The CDR3 sequence is CASSHGYSNQPQHF. In nucleotides, the CDR3 is TGTGCCAGTAGTCACGGTTATAGCAATCAGCCCCAGCATTTT.